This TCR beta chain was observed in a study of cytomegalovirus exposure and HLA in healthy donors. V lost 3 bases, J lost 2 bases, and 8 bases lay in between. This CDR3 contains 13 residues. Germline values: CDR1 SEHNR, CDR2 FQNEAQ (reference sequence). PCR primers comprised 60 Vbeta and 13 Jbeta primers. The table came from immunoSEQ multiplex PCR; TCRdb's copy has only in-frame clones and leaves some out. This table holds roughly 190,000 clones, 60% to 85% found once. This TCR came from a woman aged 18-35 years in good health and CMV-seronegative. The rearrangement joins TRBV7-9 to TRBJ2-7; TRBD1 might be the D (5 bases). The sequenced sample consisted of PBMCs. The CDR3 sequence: CASSLDNAYEQYF. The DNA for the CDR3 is TGTGCCAGCAGCTTGGACAATGCCTACGAGCAGTACTTC.